The clone carrying this T cell receptor (beta chain) was observed once. Sequencing relied on a cDNA template that was reverse transcribed from extracted RNA. Sequenced by immunoSEQ multiplex PCR; TCRdb stores in-frame clones only, minus some. The sample holds roughly 59,000 clones, approximately 45% seen once. The sample originates from a study of CD8+ T cells in alopecia areata. About the research overall: Tofacitinib was taken orally by treated patients, and the dose was 5 to 10 mg twice daily.

Both CD4+ and CD8+ T cells were separated by sorting PBMCs. The sequence was collected from a human donor with alopecia areata. The starting material was CD8+ T cells sorted from blood, obtained at week 0.

The CDR3 region has the DNA TGTGCTCCAGTGGAACGGGACGGTGGGACCGGGGAGCTGTTTTTT. Protein sequence: CAPVERDGGTGELFF. V is TRBV6-4 and J is TRBJ2-2; D possibly matches TRBD1 or TRBD2 (5 bases each). This CDR3 region has 15 residues. Germline values: CDR1 MRHNA, CDR2 SNTAGT.